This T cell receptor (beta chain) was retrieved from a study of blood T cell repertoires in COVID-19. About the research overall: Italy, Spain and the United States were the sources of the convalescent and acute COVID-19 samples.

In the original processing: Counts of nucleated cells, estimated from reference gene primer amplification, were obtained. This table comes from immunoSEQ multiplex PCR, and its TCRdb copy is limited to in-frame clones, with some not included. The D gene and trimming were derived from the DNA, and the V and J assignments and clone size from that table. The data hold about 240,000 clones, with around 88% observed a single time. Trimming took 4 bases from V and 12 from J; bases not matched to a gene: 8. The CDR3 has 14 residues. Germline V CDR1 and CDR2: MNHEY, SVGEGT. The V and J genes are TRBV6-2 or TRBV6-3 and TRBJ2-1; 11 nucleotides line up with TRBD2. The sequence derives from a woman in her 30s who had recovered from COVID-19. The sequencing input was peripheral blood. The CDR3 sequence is CASSSSGGTFRQFF. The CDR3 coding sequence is TGTGCCAGCAGTTCTAGCGGGGGGACATTTCGGCAGTTCTTC.